The rows below give T cell receptor beta chains drawn from one sample of a study of cytomegalovirus exposure and HLA in healthy donors. Profiled with immunoSEQ multiplex PCR; TCRdb holds only in-frame clones, not every one. The sample records about 200,000 clones, 70% to 80% being singletons. Sequences were obtained from PBMCs. Receptors originate from a woman in her 30s in good health and CMV-seropositive. Both conserved end residues are part of each CDR3. The D gene is left open where the match is weak. For some rows the clone size is stated as once, few or many, or as a class when expanded; others skip it.

j_call,clone_size,v_call,d_call,cdr3_aa,cdr3_nt
TRBJ2-5,NA,TRBV9,NA,CASSVAAYQETQYF,TGTGCCAGCAGCGTGGCGGCGTACCAAGAGACCCAGTACTTC
TRBJ1-2,NA,TRBV30,NA,CAWSRGLQGSYTF,TGTGCCTGGAGCCGGGGACTTCAAGGGAGCTACACCTTC
TRBJ2-1,NA,TRBV5-4,TRBD2,CASKQRGGLDEQFF,TGTGCCAGCAAACAGCGGGGGGGCCTAGATGAGCAGTTCTTC
TRBJ2-3,NA,TRBV5-1,TRBD2,CASSQNARGSTDTQYF,TGCGCCAGCAGCCAGAATGCGCGGGGGAGCACAGATACGCAGTATTTT
TRBJ2-2,NA,TRBV6-1,NA,CASSARDLYTGELFF,TGTGCCAGCAGTGCCAGGGACTTGTACACCGGGGAGCTGTTTTTT
TRBJ2-2,NA,TRBV30,TRBD1,CATLKGGQAYGGELFF,TGTGCCACTCTTAAGGGGGGACAGGCATATGGCGGGGAGCTGTTTTTT
TRBJ1-3,NA,TRBV9,NA,CASSVDGGAGNTIYF,TGTGCCAGCAGCGTAGATGGTGGGGCGGGAAACACCATATATTTT
TRBJ1-5,NA,TRBV28,TRBD1,CASSRDRGTSQPQHF,TGTGCCAGCAGTCGGGACAGGGGTACCAGTCAGCCCCAGCATTTT
TRBJ1-4,NA,TRBV7-2,TRBD1,CASSWDRREKLFF,TGTGCCAGCAGCTGGGACAGAAGGGAAAAACTGTTTTTT
TRBJ1-6,NA,TRBV28,NA,CASSLSSTYNSPLHF,TGTGCCAGCAGTTTGAGTAGCACCTATAATTCACCCCTCCACTTT
TRBJ1-5,few,TRBV4-3,NA,CASSLNSAQPQHF,TGCGCCAGCAGCTTAAATAGCGCTCAGCCCCAGCATTTT
TRBJ1-5,NA,TRBV27,NA,CASSPGRAMDQPQHF,TGTGCCAGCAGTCCGGGGAGGGCCATGGATCAGCCCCAGCATTTT
TRBJ1-5,NA,TRBV7-2,NA,CASSLAFRDQPQHF,TGTGCCAGCAGCTTAGCTTTCAGGGATCAGCCCCAGCATTTT
TRBJ1-1,once,TRBV14,TRBD1,CASSPPDRGWGEAFF,TGTGCCAGCAGCCCGCCGGACAGGGGGTGGGGTGAAGCTTTCTTT
TRBJ2-5,NA,TRBV5-1,NA,CASNGLTSGETQYF,TGCGCCAGCAACGGACTAACCTCGGGGGAGACCCAGTACTTC
TRBJ1-1,NA,TRBV7-2,NA,CASSEGPPRTEAFF,TGTGCCAGCAGCGAGGGCCCTCCGCGAACTGAAGCTTTCTTT
TRBJ1-4,NA,TRBV7-2,NA,CASSLGHSGEKLFF,TGTGCCAGCAGCTTGGGACATTCGGGTGAAAAACTGTTTTTT
TRBJ2-3,once,TRBV5-1,NA,CASSSTRGGSTDTQYF,TGCGCCAGCAGCTCCACAAGGGGGGGGAGCACAGATACGCAGTATTTT
TRBJ2-2,few,TRBV6-5,TRBD1,CASSYTGTANTGELFF,TGTGCCAGCAGTTACACCGGGACAGCGAACACCGGGGAGCTGTTTTTT
TRBJ2-3,once,TRBV9,TRBD2,CASSASGGADATQYF,TGTGCCAGCTCGGCTAGCGGGGGGGCTGATGCTACGCAGTATTTT
TRBJ1-2,NA,TRBV7-2,TRBD1,CASSLTGTRVNYGYTF,TGTGCCAGCAGCTTGACAGGGACACGGGTGAACTATGGCTACACCTTC
TRBJ1-3,NA,TRBV4-1,TRBD1,CASSERRDRGPLSGNTIYF,TGCGCCAGCAGCGAACGCCGGGACAGGGGGCCCCTCTCTGGAAACACCATATATTTT
TRBJ1-1,NA,TRBV15,TRBD1,CATSRYRGGQGHENTEAFF,TGTGCCACCAGCAGATATCGGGGGGGACAGGGGCATGAGAACACTGAAGCTTTCTTT
TRBJ2-4,NA,TRBV28,NA,CASSGEGLSKNIQYF,TGTGCCAGCAGCGGGGAAGGCCTGTCCAAAAACATTCAGTACTTC
TRBJ1-5,few,TRBV18,TRBD1,CASSRLEGARQPQHF,TGTGCCAGCTCACGGTTAGAGGGGGCCCGTCAGCCCCAGCATTTT
TRBJ2-1,NA,TRBV5-4,TRBD1,CASSQGTGNGNEQFF,TGTGCCAGCAGTCAAGGGACAGGGAACGGCAATGAGCAGTTCTTC
TRBJ1-5,NA,TRBV6-5,TRBD1,CASSYSGQGGNQPQHF,TGTGCCAGCAGTTACAGTGGACAGGGGGGGAATCAGCCCCAGCATTTT
TRBJ1-4,NA,TRBV7-8,NA,CASSTLQGPLNEKLFF,TGTGCCAGCAGCACGCTCCAGGGCCCTTTAAATGAAAAACTGTTTTTT
TRBJ2-2,few,TRBV4-1,TRBD1,CASSQVGTGNTGELFF,TGCGCCAGCAGCCAAGTTGGGACAGGTAACACCGGGGAGCTGTTTTTT
TRBJ2-1,NA,TRBV25-1,TRBD1,CASSDWTGGTYNEQFF,TGTGCCAGCAGTGATTGGACAGGGGGTACCTACAATGAGCAGTTCTTC
TRBJ2-7,NA,TRBV28,TRBD1,CASSVFQQGAYEQYF,TGTGCCAGCAGTGTATTTCAACAGGGGGCGTACGAGCAGTACTTC
TRBJ1-2,few,TRBV7-9,NA,CASSLEHNNYGYTF,TGTGCCAGCAGCTTAGAACATAACAACTATGGCTACACCTTC
TRBJ2-7,few,TRBV28,NA,CASSLGQPVGQYF,TGTGCCAGCAGCCTCGGACAGCCAGTTGGGCAGTACTTC
TRBJ2-3,NA,TRBV4-1,TRBD2,CASSQEKRGFFTDTQYF,TGCGCCAGCAGCCAAGAAAAGCGGGGGTTTTTTACAGATACGCAGTATTTT
TRBJ2-1,NA,TRBV6-1,NA,CASSEALQLSYNEQFF,TGTGCCAGCAGTGAAGCGCTACAGCTTTCCTACAATGAGCAGTTCTTC
TRBJ1-2,NA,TRBV6-1,NA,CASSERVTKGGYTF,TGTGCCAGCAGTGAACGCGTGACAAAGGGGGGCTACACCTTC
TRBJ1-5,NA,TRBV6-5,TRBD1,CASSPGTGYQPQHF,TGTGCCAGCAGTCCCGGGACAGGATATCAGCCCCAGCATTTT
TRBJ2-3,few,TRBV7-2,TRBD2,CASSLVWTSADTQYF,TGTGCCAGCAGCTTAGTGTGGACTAGCGCAGATACGCAGTATTTT
TRBJ1-4,NA,TRBV4-3,NA,CASSPSTGGREKLFF,TGCGCCAGCAGCCCCTCCACTGGAGGGAGAGAAAAACTGTTTTTT
TRBJ1-4,once,TRBV5-6,TRBD1,CASSPRGRLNEKLFF,TGTGCCAGCAGCCCTAGGGGGCGACTTAATGAAAAACTGTTTTTT
TRBJ1-3,NA,TRBV7-2,NA,CASGRPSGAGNTIYF,TGTGCCAGCGGAAGGCCGAGCGGGGCTGGAAACACCATATATTTT
TRBJ1-5,once,TRBV5-1,NA,CASSLEGGSNQPQHF,TGCGCCAGCAGCTTGGAGGGAGGGAGCAATCAGCCCCAGCATTTT
TRBJ1-5,NA,TRBV7-2,NA,CASSLVAVVPSNQPQHF,TGTGCCAGCAGCCTAGTAGCAGTCGTCCCATCCAATCAGCCCCAGCATTTT
TRBJ2-7,NA,TRBV5-1,TRBD2,CASSLLERGTYEQYF,TGCGCCAGCAGCTTGTTAGAGCGGGGCACCTACGAGCAGTACTTC
TRBJ2-3,NA,TRBV7-9,NA,CASRFSGEQRPYF,TGTGCCAGCAGGTTTTCGGGGGAACAGAGGCCGTATTTT
TRBJ1-2,NA,TRBV19,TRBD1,CASSPQGFYGYTF,TGTGCCAGTAGTCCACAGGGGTTCTATGGCTACACCTTC
TRBJ2-3,NA,TRBV9,TRBD2,CASSVSGGPGDTQYF,TGTGCCAGCAGCGTTAGCGGGGGGCCGGGAGATACGCAGTATTTT
TRBJ2-1,NA,TRBV28,TRBD2,CATKKRPGLAGGNEQFF,TGTGCCACCAAAAAAAGACCGGGACTAGCGGGAGGCAATGAGCAGTTCTTC
TRBJ2-1,few,TRBV2,TRBD2,CASSVQLAGGNEQFF,TGTGCCAGCAGTGTTCAACTAGCGGGAGGCAATGAGCAGTTCTTC
TRBJ1-2,NA,TRBV6-1,TRBD1,CASSGWDRPASGYTF,TGTGCCAGCAGTGGATGGGACAGGCCCGCCTCGGGCTACACCTTC
TRBJ2-5,NA,TRBV5-1,NA,CASSLAKGTPGETRYF,TGCGCCAGCAGCTTGGCCAAGGGGACTCCGGGCGAGACCCGGTACTTC
TRBJ1-5,NA,TRBV10-2,NA,CASTGPGMDQPQHF,TGCGCCAGCACCGGGCCAGGGATGGATCAGCCCCAGCATTTT
TRBJ2-5,NA,TRBV12-5,NA,CPNRSQETQYF,TGTCCAAACAGGAGCCAAGAGACCCAGTACTTC